This entry is about one T cell receptor beta chain. The data derive from a study of long-term antiretroviral therapy in people with HIV. Sequencing relied on immunoSEQ assay v3.0, run at survey level. Sequencing used immunoSEQ multiplex PCR; TCRdb keeps in-frame clones, though not all of them. The sample carries about 24,000 clones, roughly four fifths recorded once. In germline, CDR1 is MDHEN, CDR2 SYDVKM. This CDR3 has 13 amino acids. Trimming cost V 1 base and J 3 bases, with 4 bases left between them. Participants living with HIV all received treatment in the United States. This TCR was recovered from a man between 45 and 60 years old with HIV. The sample in question was unsorted PBMCs, obtained 0.4 years after starting antiretroviral therapy. The chain links TRBV28 to TRBJ2-1, with D unresolved. Here the CDR3 DNA reads TGTGCCAGCAGTTTATCAAGCTACAATGAGCAGTTCTTC. Translated: CASSLSSYNEQFF.